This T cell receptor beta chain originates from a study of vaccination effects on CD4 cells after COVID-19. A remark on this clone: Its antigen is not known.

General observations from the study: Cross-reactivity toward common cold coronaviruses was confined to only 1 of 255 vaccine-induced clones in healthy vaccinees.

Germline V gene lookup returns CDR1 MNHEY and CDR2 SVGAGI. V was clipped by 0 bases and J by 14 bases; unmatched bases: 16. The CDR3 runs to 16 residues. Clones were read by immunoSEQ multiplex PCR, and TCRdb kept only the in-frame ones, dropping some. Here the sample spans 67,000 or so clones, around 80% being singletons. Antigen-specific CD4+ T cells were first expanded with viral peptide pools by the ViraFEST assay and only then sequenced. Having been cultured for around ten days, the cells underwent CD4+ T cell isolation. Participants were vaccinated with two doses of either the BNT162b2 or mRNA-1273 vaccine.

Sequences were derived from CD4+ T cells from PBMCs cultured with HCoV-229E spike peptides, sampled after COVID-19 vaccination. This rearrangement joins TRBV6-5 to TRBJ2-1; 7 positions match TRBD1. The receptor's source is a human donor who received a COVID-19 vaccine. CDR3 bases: TGTGCCAGCAGTTACTCGACACAGGGGAGACCTGGAGAGAAGTTCTTC. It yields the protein CASSYSTQGRPGEKFF.